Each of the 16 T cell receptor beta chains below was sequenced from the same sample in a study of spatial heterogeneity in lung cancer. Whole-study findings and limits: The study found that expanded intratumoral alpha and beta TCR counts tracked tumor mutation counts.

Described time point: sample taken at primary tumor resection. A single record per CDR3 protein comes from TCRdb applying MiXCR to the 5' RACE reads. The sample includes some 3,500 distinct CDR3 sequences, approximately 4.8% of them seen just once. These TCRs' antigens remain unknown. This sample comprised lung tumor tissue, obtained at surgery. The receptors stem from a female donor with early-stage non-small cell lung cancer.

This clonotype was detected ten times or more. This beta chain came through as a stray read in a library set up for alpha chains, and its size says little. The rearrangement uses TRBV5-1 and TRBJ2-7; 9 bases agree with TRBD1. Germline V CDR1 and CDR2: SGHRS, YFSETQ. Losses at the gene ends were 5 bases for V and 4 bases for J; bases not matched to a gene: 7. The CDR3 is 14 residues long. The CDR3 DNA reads TGCGCCAGCAGACCGGGACAGGGTTTATACGAGCAGTACTTC. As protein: CASRPGQGLYEQYF.

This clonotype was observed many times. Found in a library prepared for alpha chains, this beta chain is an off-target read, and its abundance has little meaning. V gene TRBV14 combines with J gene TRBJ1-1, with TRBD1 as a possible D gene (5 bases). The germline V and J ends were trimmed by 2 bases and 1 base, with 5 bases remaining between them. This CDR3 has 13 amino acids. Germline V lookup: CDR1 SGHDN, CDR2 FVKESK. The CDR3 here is CASSQQGNTEAFF. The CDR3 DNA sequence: TGTGCCAGCAGCCAACAGGGGAACACTGAAGCTTTCTTT.

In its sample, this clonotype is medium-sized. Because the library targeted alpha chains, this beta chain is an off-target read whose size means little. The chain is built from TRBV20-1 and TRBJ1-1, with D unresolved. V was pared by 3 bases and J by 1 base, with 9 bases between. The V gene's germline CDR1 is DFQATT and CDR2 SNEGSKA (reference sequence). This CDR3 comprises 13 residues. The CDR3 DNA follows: TGCAGTGCTAGCCGGGGATGGAACACTGAAGCTTTCTTT. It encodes CSASRGWNTEAFF.

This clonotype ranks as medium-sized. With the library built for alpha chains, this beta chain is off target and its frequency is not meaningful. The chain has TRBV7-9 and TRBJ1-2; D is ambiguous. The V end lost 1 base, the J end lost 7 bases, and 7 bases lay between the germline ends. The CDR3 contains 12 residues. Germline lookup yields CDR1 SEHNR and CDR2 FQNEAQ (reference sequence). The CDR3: CASSLVGSGYTF. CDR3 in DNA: TGTGCCAGCAGCTTAGTAGGGTCTGGCTACACCTTC.

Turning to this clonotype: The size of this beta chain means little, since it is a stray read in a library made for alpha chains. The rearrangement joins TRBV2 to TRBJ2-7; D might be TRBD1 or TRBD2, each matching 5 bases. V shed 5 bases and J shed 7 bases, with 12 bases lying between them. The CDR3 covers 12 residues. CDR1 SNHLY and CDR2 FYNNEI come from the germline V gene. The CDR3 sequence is CASSPGPREQYF. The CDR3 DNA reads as TGTGCCAGCAGTCCGGGACCGAGGGAGCAGTACTTC.

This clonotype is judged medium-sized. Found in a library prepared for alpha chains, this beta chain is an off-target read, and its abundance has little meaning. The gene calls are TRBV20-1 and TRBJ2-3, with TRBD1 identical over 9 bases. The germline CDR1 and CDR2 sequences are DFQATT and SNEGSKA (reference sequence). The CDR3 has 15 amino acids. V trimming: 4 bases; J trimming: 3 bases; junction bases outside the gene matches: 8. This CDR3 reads CSATTGTGLTDTQYF. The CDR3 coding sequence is TGCAGTGCTACTACCGGGACAGGGCTGACAGATACGCAGTATTTT.

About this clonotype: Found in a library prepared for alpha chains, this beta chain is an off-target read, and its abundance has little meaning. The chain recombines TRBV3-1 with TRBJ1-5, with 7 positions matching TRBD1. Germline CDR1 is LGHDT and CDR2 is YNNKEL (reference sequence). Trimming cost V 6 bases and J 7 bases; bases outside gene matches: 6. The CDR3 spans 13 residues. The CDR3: CASSQDRTQPQHF. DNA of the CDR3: TGTGCCAGCAGTCAGGACAGGACACAGCCCCAGCATTTT.

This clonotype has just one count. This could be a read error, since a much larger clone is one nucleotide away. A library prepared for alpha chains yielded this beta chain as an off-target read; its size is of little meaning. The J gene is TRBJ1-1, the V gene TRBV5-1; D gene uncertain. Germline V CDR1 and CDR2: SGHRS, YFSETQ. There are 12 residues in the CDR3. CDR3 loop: CTSSSELNEAFF. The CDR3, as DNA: TGCACCAGCAGCTCGGAACTGAATGAAGCTTTCTTT. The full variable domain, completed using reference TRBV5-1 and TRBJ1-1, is KAGVTQTPRYLIKTRGQQVTLSCSPISGHRSVSWYQQTPGQGLQFLFEYFSETQRNKGNFPGRFSGRQFSNSRSEMNVSTLELGDSALYLCTSSSELNEAFFGQGTRLTVV.

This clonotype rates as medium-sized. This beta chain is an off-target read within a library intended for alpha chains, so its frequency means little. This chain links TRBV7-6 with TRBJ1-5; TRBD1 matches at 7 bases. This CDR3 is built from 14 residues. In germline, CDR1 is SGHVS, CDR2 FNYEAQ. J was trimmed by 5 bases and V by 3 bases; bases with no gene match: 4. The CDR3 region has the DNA TGTGCCAGCAGCTTGACAGGGTTTCATCAGCCCCAGCATTTT. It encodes CASSLTGFHQPQHF.

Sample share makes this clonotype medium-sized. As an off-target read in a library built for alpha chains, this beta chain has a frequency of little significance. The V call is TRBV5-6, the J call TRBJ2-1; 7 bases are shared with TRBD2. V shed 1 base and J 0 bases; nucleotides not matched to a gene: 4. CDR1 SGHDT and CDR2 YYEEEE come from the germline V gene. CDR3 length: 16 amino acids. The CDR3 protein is CASSLSGTGSYNEQFF. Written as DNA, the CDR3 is TGTGCCAGCAGCTTGAGCGGGACGGGCTCCTACAATGAGCAGTTCTTC. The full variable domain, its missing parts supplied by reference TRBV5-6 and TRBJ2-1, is DAGVTQSPTHLIKTRGQQVTLRCSPKSGHDTVSWYQQALGQGPQFIFQYYEEEERQRGNFPDRFSGHQFPNYSSELNVNALLLGDSALYLCASSLSGTGSYNEQFFGPGTRLTVL.

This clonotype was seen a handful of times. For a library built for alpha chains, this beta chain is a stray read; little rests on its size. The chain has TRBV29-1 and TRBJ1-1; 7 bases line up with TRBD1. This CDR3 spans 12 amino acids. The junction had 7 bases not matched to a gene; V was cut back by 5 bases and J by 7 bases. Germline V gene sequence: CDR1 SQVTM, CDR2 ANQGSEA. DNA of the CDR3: TGCAGCGTTATAGACAGGGCCCTTGAAGCTTTCTTT. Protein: CSVIDRALEAFF.

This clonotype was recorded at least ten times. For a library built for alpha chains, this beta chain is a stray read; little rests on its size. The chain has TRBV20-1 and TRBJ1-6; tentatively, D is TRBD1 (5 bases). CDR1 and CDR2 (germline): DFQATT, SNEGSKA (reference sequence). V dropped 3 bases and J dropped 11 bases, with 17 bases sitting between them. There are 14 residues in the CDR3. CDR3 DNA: TGCAGTGCTAGTCCGCCAGGGCGATTTCCACCCCTCCACTTT. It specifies CSASPPGRFPPLHF.

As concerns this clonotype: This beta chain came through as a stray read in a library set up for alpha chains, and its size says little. The CDR3 DNA follows: TGTGCCAGCAGCCTCACCGGGACAGCAAACACTGAAGCTTTCTTT. Translating gives CASSLTGTANTEAFF. The rearrangement uses TRBV9 and TRBJ1-1; 7 positions agree with TRBD1. Germline V gene lookup returns CDR1 SGDLS and CDR2 YYNGEE. The CDR3 length is 15 residues. The trim removed 4 bases at V and 2 bases at J, leaving 8 bases unmatched.

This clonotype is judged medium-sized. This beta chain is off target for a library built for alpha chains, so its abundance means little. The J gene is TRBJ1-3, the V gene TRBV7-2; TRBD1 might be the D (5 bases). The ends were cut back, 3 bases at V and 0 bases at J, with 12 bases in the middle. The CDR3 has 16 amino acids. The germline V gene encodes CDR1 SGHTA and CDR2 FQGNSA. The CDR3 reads CASSFLTADSGNTIYF. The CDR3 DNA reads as TGTGCCAGCAGCTTTCTGACAGCCGACTCTGGAAACACCATATATTTT.

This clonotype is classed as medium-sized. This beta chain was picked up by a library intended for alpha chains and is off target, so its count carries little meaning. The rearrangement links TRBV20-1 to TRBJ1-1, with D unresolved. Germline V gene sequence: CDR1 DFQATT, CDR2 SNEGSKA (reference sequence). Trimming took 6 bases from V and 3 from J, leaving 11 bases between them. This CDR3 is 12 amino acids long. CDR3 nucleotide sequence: TGCAGTGCCCGACGGCAGTACACTGAAGCTTTCTTT. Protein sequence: CSARRQYTEAFF.

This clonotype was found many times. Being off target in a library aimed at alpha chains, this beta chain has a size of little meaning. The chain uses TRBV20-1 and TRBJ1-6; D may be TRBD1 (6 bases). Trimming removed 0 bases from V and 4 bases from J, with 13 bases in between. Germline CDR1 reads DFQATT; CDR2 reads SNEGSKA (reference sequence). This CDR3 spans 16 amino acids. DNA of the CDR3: TGCAGTGCTAGAGAACAGGGAAGGGGGTATAATTCACCCCTCCACTTT. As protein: CSAREQGRGYNSPLHF.